These 14 T cell receptor beta chains came from one sample sequenced in a study of prognosis after radiotherapy for stage I lung cancer. Using two-round multiplex PCR, the authors amplified TCR beta CDR3 from genomic DNA. Individual primers that were specific to each TRBV and TRBJ gene served in first-round PCR. TCRdb processed the multiplex PCR reads anew with MiXCR; each CDR3 protein has one entry. The data contain over 11,000 distinct CDR3 sequences, roughly 25% of them singletons. Sequences were derived from PBMCs, sampled before or after stereotactic body radiation therapy (not recorded which). These receptors were obtained from a donor of 50 years or more with non-small cell lung cancer.

This clonotype is medium-sized. The chain carries TRBV6-1 and TRBJ1-6; TRBD1 agrees at 8 bases. Trimming at V came to 5 bases and at J to 6 bases, leaving 6 bases not matched to a gene. This CDR3 is built from 15 residues. Germline-derived CDR1 and CDR2 are MNHNS and SASEGT. The CDR3, as DNA: TGTGCCAGCAGTCCTCAGGGGGCGCGTAATTCACCCCTCCACTTT. Protein sequence: CASSPQGARNSPLHF.

In this sample, this clonotype turned up many times. V gene TRBV18 combines with J gene TRBJ2-7, with D possibly TRBD1 on 5 matching bases. Per germline, CDR1 KGHSH and CDR2 LQKENI. The length of the CDR3 is 13 residues. Trimming pared 6 bases from V and 3 bases from J, leaving 12 bases between. CDR3 bases: TGTGCCAGCTCCTTTGGGGCTCACTACGAGCAGTACTTC. Encoded protein: CASSFGAHYEQYF.

This clonotype was recorded many times. This sequence joins TRBV11-3 and TRBJ2-2; D possibly corresponds to TRBD1 (5 bases). V gave up 4 bases and J gave up 0 bases, with 9 bases separating them. The germline V gene has CDR1 SGHNT and CDR2 YENEEA. This CDR3 contains 15 residues. In DNA form, the CDR3 reads TGTGCCAGCAGCTCCAGGGTAGCGAACACCGGGGAGCTGTTTTTT. Amino acids: CASSSRVANTGELFF.

Ten or more counts support this clonotype. The rearrangement joins TRBV4-1 to TRBJ1-2; 7 positions match TRBD1. The germline V gene has CDR1 MGHRA and CDR2 YSYEKL. V was clipped by 3 bases and J by 8 bases; unmatched bases: 6. The CDR3 is 13 residues long. CDR3 bases: TGCGCCAGCAGCCAGAGACAGGGTGACGGCTACACCTTC. Translation: CASSQRQGDGYTF.

This clonotype rates as medium-sized. The chain recombines TRBV6-5 with TRBJ2-7, with 11 bases matching TRBD2. Germline CDR1 MNHEY, CDR2 SVGAGI. V lost 2 bases to trimming and J lost 6 bases; unmatched junction nucleotides: 3. This CDR3 comprises 14 residues. This CDR3 reads CASSYGLAGGEQYF. The CDR3, as DNA: TGTGCCAGCAGTTACGGGCTAGCGGGAGGCGAGCAGTACTTC.

This clonotype was seen ten or more times. V gene TRBV5-1 combines with J gene TRBJ1-4; perhaps TRBD1 as D (5 bases). Trimming removed 7 bases from V and 8 bases from J, with 15 bases in between. The CDR3 is 13 amino acids. Looked up from germline, CDR1 is SGHRS and CDR2 is YFSETQ. CDR3: CASSRVRNEKLFF. CDR3 nucleotide sequence: TGCGCCAGCTCCAGGGTCCGTAACGAAAAACTGTTTTTT.

This chain joins TRBV6-5 and TRBJ2-6; D is unresolved. The CDR3 is 16 residues long. CDR1 is MNHEY and CDR2 is SVGAGI in the germline V gene. Trimming took off 7 bases at V and 5 bases at J, with 18 bases between the two ends. CDR3 protein: CASNYGSGRWANVLTF. The CDR3 DNA is TGTGCCAGCAATTATGGCAGTGGGCGTTGGGCCAACGTCCTGACTTTC.

This clonotype appeared a few times. The chain links TRBV4-1 to TRBJ1-2, with D uncertain. Germline V lookup: CDR1 MGHRA, CDR2 YSYEKL. The V gene lost 4 bases and the J gene lost 4 bases, with 25 bases spanning the gap. The CDR3 runs to 18 residues. Here the CDR3 reads CASSPSQYLVVGGYGYTF. As DNA, the CDR3 is TGCGCCAGCAGCCCGTCGCAGTACCTGGTTGTGGGAGGCTATGGCTACACCTTC.

In its sample, this clonotype is medium-sized. The chain carries TRBV2 and TRBJ2-7, with D tentatively TRBD2 (5 bases). The length of the CDR3 is 13 residues. Germline V gene sequence: CDR1 SNHLY, CDR2 FYNNEI. V lost 7 bases and J 3 bases, leaving 13 bases between the germline ends. The CDR3 coding sequence is TGTGCCAGCATCGTACCCGGACTCTACGAGCAGTACTTC. As protein: CASIVPGLYEQYF.

This clonotype has ten or more counts. This chain connects TRBV20-1 to TRBJ2-7; D might be TRBD1 (5 bases). Germline CDR1 DFQATT, CDR2 SNEGSKA (reference sequence). The CDR3 contains 11 residues. The ends were cut back, 6 bases at V and 3 bases at J, with 9 bases in the middle. This CDR3 is CSASDSYEQYF. DNA for the CDR3: TGCAGTGCCAGCGACAGCTACGAGCAGTACTTC.

Of note for this clonotype: A far larger clone is only one base removed, so a read error is likely. The gene calls are TRBV6-5 and TRBJ2-5; 9 positions agree with TRBD2. Matching the DNA end better, TRBJ2-7 makes the J call doubtful. The CDR3 contains 15 residues. The germline V gene encodes CDR1 MNHEY and CDR2 SVGAGI. The CDR3 bases are TGTGCCAGCAGTTCGGTTAGCGGGGGCTCCTACGAGCAGTACTTC. Translation gives CASSSVSGGSYEQYF.

This clonotype has a count of ten or more. The chain joins TRBV5-5 to TRBJ2-7; unclear D gene. Per germline, CDR1 SGHKS and CDR2 YYEKEE (reference sequence). V was clipped by 3 bases and J by 5 bases, with 6 bases between them. CDR3 length: 11 residues. CDR3 region: CASSWGNEQYF. The CDR3 bases are TGTGCCAGCAGCTGGGGAAACGAGCAGTACTTC.

This clonotype was found many times. One base away lies a much larger clone, so this may be a sequencing read error. The CDR3: CASTPREFCEQYF. CDR3 DNA: TGTGCCAGCACCCCGCGGGAGTTCTGCGAGCAGTACTTC. The rearrangement links TRBV6-2 or TRBV6-3 to TRBJ2-7, with TRBD2 identical over 7 bases. V dropped 7 bases and J dropped 6; count of bases not matched to a gene: 9. Germline V lookup: CDR1 MNHEY, CDR2 SVGEGT. The CDR3 runs to 13 residues.

V usage is TRBV28 and J usage is TRBJ2-7, with 7 bases identical to TRBD2. V trimming: 7 bases; J trimming: 6 bases; junction bases outside the gene matches: 18. Germline CDR1 reads MDHEN; CDR2 reads SYDVKM. There are 16 residues in the CDR3. This CDR3 is CASIFAGQKRDVEQYF. In DNA, the CDR3 is TGTGCCAGCATTTTTGCAGGGCAGAAGCGGGATGTCGAGCAGTACTTC.